One and the same sample provided the 6 T cell receptor beta chains below, sequenced in a study of cytomegalovirus exposure and HLA in healthy donors. The assay was immunoSEQ multiplex PCR, and TCRdb's table has in-frame clones only and misses some. The data show about 76,000 clones, with approximately 93% seen just once and about 1.6% held by the top ten. Sequencing input: PBMCs. The receptors were gathered from a man aged 18 to 35 in good health and CMV-seropositive.

The CDR3 sequence is CASSLSGQYQPQHF. The CDR3 DNA sequence: TGTGCCAGCAGTTTATCGGGACAGTATCAGCCCCAGCATTTT. The V and J genes are TRBV27 and TRBJ1-5, with TRBD1 identical over 7 bases. This CDR3 is built from 14 residues. CDR1 and CDR2 (germline): MNHEY, SMNVEV (reference sequence). V was pared by 0 bases and J by 5 bases, with 1 base of the junction left unmatched.

V usage is TRBV5-1 and J usage is TRBJ2-5, with TRBD1 matching 10 bases. Germline CDR1 reads SGHRS; CDR2 reads YFSETQ. There are 14 residues in the CDR3. Trimming removed 4 bases from V and 4 bases from J; junction bases left unmatched: 4. For the CDR3, the DNA is TGCGCCAGCAGCCGGACAGGGGGTCCAGAGACCCAGTACTTC. This encodes CASSRTGGPETQYF.

CDR3 sequence reads: CASSSLGLSYNEQFF. CDR3 nucleotides: TGTGCCAGCAGCTCGTTGGGCCTGTCCTACAATGAGCAGTTCTTC. This chain connects TRBV5-8 to TRBJ2-1; D is uncertain. CDR1 and CDR2 (germline): SGHTS, YDEGEE. The CDR3 is 15 amino acids. V lost 3 bases and J 1 base, leaving 11 bases between the germline ends.

This chain links TRBV30 with TRBJ1-5, with no clear D. Germline V gene sequence: CDR1 GTSNPN, CDR2 SVGIG (reference sequence). With 2 bases removed from V and 0 bases from J, the gap between germline ends came to 17 bases. This CDR3 is built from 17 residues. The CDR3 nucleotides are TGTGCCTGGAGTCCCCCGAGGATCTATAGTAGCAATCAGCCCCAGCATTTT. This encodes CAWSPPRIYSSNQPQHF. The full variable domain, with the rest looked up from reference TRBV30 and TRBJ1-5, is SQTIHQWPATLVQPVGSPLSLECTVEGTSNPNLYWYRQAAGRGLQLLFYSVGIGQISSEVPQNLSASRPQDRQFILSSKKLLLSDSGFYLCAWSPPRIYSSNQPQHFGDGTRLSIL.

V and J are TRBV6-5 and TRBJ1-4; 10 nucleotides line up with TRBD1. Trimming cost V 0 bases and J 4 bases; bases outside gene matches: 2. Germline loops: CDR1 MNHEY, CDR2 SVGAGI. The CDR3 is made up of 16 amino acids. The CDR3 protein is CASSYSGQGFNEKLFF. In nucleotides, the CDR3 is TGTGCCAGCAGTTACTCGGGACAGGGGTTTAATGAAAAACTGTTTTTT.

The rearrangement links TRBV28 to TRBJ1-5; no reliable D call. V was pared by 7 bases and J by 7 bases, with 17 bases between. Germline loops: CDR1 MDHEN, CDR2 SYDVKM. CDR3 size: 14 residues. The CDR3: CASNNYERAQPQHF. The CDR3, as DNA: TGTGCCAGCAACAATTATGAGAGGGCGCAGCCCCAGCATTTT.